Given below is one T cell receptor (beta chain) in context. Its antigen remains unknown. The data stem from a study of blood T cells in healthy people across ages. Study-level findings and limits: The donors' CMV status was not determined, possibly confounding changes in expanded clonotypes.

Germline CDR1 and CDR2: SGHNT and YYREEE (reference sequence). The CDR3 sequence is 15 residues long. The trim removed 4 bases at V and 8 bases at J, leaving 10 bases unmatched. Using a J-beta primer mix together with a sample-barcoded 5' primer, a second PCR was run for roughly 6 to 12 cycles. One entry per CDR3 protein, called by TCRdb with MiXCR from the 5' RACE reads. The data contain roughly 1,500,000 distinct CDR3 sequences, about 35% of them singletons. The TCR was taken from a woman in her twenties or thirties in good health. The chain links TRBV5-4 to TRBJ2-1, with 9 bases aligning to TRBD2. The sequenced material came from blood. CDR3 DNA: TGTGCCAGCAGCCGGGGGGCAGCGGGGGGCGATGAGCAGTTCTTC. Translating it yields CASSRGAAGGDEQFF.